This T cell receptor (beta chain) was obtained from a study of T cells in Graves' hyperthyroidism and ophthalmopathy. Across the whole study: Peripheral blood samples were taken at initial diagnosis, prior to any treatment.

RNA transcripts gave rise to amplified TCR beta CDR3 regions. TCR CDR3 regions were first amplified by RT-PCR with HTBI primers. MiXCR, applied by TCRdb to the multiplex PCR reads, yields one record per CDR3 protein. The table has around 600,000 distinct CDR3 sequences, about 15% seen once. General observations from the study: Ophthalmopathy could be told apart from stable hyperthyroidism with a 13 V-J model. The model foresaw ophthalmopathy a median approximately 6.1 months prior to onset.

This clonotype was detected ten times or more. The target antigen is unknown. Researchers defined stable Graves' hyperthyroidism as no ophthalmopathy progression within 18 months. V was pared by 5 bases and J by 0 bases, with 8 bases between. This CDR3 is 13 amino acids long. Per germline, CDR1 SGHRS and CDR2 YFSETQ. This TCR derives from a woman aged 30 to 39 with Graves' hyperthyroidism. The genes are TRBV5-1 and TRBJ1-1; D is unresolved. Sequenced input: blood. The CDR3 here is CASRLTLNTEAFF. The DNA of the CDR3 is TGCGCCAGCAGACTCACACTGAACACTGAAGCTTTCTTT.